This record concerns one T cell receptor beta chain sequence. Libraries were prepared by immunoSEQ multiplex PCR; TCRdb keeps only in-frame clonotypes and omits some of them. The table records 30,000 to 40,000 clones, approximately 90% of them present only once. This sample is part of a study of T cell changes during pregnancy in multiple sclerosis. Germline values: CDR1 SQVTM, CDR2 ANQGSEA. This CDR3 is 15 amino acids long. V was clipped by 0 bases and J by 3 bases, with 14 bases between them. The TCR sequence derives from a female donor in good health, enrolled as a control in a pregnancy study. The chain uses TRBV29-1 and TRBJ1-1; D is ambiguous. The material sequenced was CD4+ T cells from peripheral blood mononuclear cells, taken in the first trimester of pregnancy. The CDR3 loop reads CSVEDAGLGDTEAFF. The CDR3 bases are TGCAGCGTTGAAGATGCAGGCCTGGGTGACACTGAAGCTTTCTTT.